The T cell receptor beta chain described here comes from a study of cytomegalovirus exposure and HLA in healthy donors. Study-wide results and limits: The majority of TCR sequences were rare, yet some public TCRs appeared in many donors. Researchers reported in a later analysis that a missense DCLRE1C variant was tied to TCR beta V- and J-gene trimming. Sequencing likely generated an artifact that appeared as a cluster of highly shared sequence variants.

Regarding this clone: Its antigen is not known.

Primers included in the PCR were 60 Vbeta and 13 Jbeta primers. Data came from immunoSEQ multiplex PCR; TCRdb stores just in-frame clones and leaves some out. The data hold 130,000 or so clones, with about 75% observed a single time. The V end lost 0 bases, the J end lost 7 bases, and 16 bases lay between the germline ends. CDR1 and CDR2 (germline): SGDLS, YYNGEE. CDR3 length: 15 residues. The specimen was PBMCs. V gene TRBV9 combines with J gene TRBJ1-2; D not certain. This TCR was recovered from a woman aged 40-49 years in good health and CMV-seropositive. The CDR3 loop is CASSVDSRAVGGYTF. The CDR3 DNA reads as TGTGCCAGCAGCGTAGATTCGAGGGCCGTGGGTGGCTACACCTTC.